A single sample gave rise to the 30 T cell receptor beta chains below, sequenced in a study of cytotoxic CD8 clonotypes in ibrutinib-treated CLL. Using immunoSEQ multiplex PCR, the repertoire was profiled, and TCRdb retains in-frame clones only, with some absent. Of around 97,000 clones in the sample, 78% were seen once. The sequencing here drew on PBMCs, taken after 12 months of ibrutinib treatment. These receptors were taken from a human donor with chronic lymphocytic leukemia.

V is TRBV28 and J is TRBJ1-4, with D hard to call. Per the germline V gene, CDR1 is MDHEN and CDR2 is SYDVKM. The V end was cut by 5 bases, the J end by 14 bases, with 15 bases between. The length of the CDR3 is 12 residues. CDR3 sequence reads: CASSTIGDSLFF. DNA of the CDR3: TGTGCCAGCAGTACTATCGGTGACTCGCTGTTTTTT.

The rearrangement joins TRBV18 to TRBJ2-7, with 7 nucleotides matching TRBD2. With 0 bases clipped from V and 6 bases from J, the junction kept 14 bases outside the gene matches. The CDR3 consists of 17 residues. CDR1 and CDR2 from the germline V gene are KGHSH and LQKENI. CDR3 DNA: TGTGCCAGCTCACCACCGGGCAGGTCTCAAGGACTAGGCGAGCAGTACTTC. It translates to CASSPPGRSQGLGEQYF.

The chain links TRBV6-6 to TRBJ1-1, with TRBD1 identical over 8 bases. This CDR3 region has 14 residues. CDR1 is MNHNY, CDR2 SVGAGI, per germline (reference sequence). J was trimmed by 4 bases and V by 5 bases; bases with no gene match: 6. Here the CDR3 DNA reads TGTGCCAGCAGTCGGGACAGGTATAGCACTGAAGCTTTCTTT. This sequence encodes CASSRDRYSTEAFF.

This clone was detected only a few times. The genes are TRBV2 and TRBJ1-2; possible D gene TRBD1, 6 bases. The V end was cut by 5 bases, the J end by 8 bases, with 21 bases between. Germline V gene lookup returns CDR1 SNHLY and CDR2 FYNNEI. This CDR3 is 15 amino acids long. For the CDR3, the DNA is TGTGCCAGCAGTTCACAGGGACCTGGGACCAAGGGCTACACCTTC. Translating gives CASSSQGPGTKGYTF.

J is TRBJ2-2 and V is TRBV5-1; no reliable D call. This CDR3 spans 15 amino acids. With 3 bases removed from V and 1 base from J, the gap between germline ends came to 10 bases. The germline V gene has CDR1 SGHRS and CDR2 YFSETQ. CDR3 sequence reads: CASSSNVGNTGELFF. CDR3 DNA sequence: TGCGCCAGCAGCTCCAATGTGGGGAACACCGGGGAGCTGTTTTTT.

This clone was found a few times. The V gene is TRBV9, the J gene TRBJ2-7; D is unclear. Germline CDR1 reads SGDLS; CDR2 reads YYNGEE. Trimming took off 3 bases at V and 4 bases at J, with 14 bases between the two ends. This CDR3 is 14 amino acids long. This CDR3 is CASSASPRVYEQYF. The CDR3, as DNA: TGTGCCAGCAGCGCGTCCCCTAGGGTGTACGAGCAGTACTTC. The variable domain in full, with the rest retrieved from reference TRBV9 and TRBJ2-7, is DSGVTQTPKHLITATGQRVTLRCSPRSGDLSVYWYQQSLDQGLQFLIQYYNGEERAKGNILERFSAQQFPDLHSELNLSSLELGDSALYFCASSASPRVYEQYFGPGTRLTVT.

The chain uses TRBV5-6 and TRBJ1-3; 9 positions match TRBD1. The CDR3 has 16 residues. Germline assignment: CDR1 SGHDT and CDR2 YYEEEE. J gave up 0 bases and V 4 bases, and 5 bases lay outside the gene matches. In DNA, the CDR3 is TGTGCCAGCAGCAGACCGGGACAGGGCTCTGGAAACACCATATATTTT. This translates into CASSRPGQGSGNTIYF.

This chain links TRBV29-1 with TRBJ2-6, with no clear D. Germline V lookup: CDR1 SQVTM, CDR2 ANQGSEA. The CDR3 has 15 amino acids. V lost 6 bases, J lost 0 bases, and 12 bases lay in between. Written as DNA, the CDR3 is TGCAGCGTCACGACCGAAACCTCTGGGGCCAACGTCCTGACTTTC. Translation: CSVTTETSGANVLTF. The full variable domain, in which reference TRBV29-1 and TRBJ2-6 provide the parts outside the CDR3, is SAVISQKPSRDICQRGTSLTIQCQVDSQVTMMFWYRQQPGQSLTLIATANQGSEATYESGFVIDKFPISRPNLTFSTLTVSNMSPEDSSIYLCSVTTETSGANVLTFGAGSRLTVL.

The J gene is TRBJ1-1, the V gene TRBV28, with D maybe TRBD1 (5 bases). CDR1 MDHEN and CDR2 SYDVKM come from the germline V gene. The CDR3 extends over 14 amino acids. V dropped 2 bases and J dropped 1 base, with 8 bases sitting between them. The CDR3 DNA follows: TGTGCCAGCAGTTTAGTGGGGGAGAACACTGAAGCTTTCTTT. Translating it yields CASSLVGENTEAFF. The full variable domain, in which reference TRBV28 and TRBJ1-1 provide the parts outside the CDR3, is DVKVTQSSRYLVKRTGEKVFLECVQDMDHENMFWYRQDPGLGLRLIYFSYDVKMKEKGDIPEGYSVSREKKERFSLILESASTNQTSMYLCASSLVGENTEAFFGQGTRLTVV.

This clone was counted a single time. The rearrangement joins TRBV12-1 to TRBJ2-5. TRBV12-1 is designated a pseudogene. CDR3 length: 13 amino acids. CDR3 in amino acids: CASSLGIRETQYF. The CDR3 DNA sequence: TGTGCCAGCAGCTTGGGGATACGAGAGACCCAGTACTTC.

The chain combines TRBV4-1 with TRBJ1-4, with 9 bases identical to TRBD1. The length of the CDR3 is 15 residues. Germline-derived CDR1 and CDR2 are MGHRA and YSYEKL. The V segment lost 4 bases and the J segment 8 bases; nucleotides outside the gene matches: 8. The CDR3 spells CASSRIQGAREKLFF. The DNA of the CDR3 is TGCGCCAGCAGCCGCATACAGGGGGCTAGGGAAAAACTGTTTTTT.

The chain carries TRBV10-3 and TRBJ2-7; 8 bases align to TRBD1. The CDR3 sequence is 14 residues long. CDR1 and CDR2 from the germline V gene are ENHRY and SYGVKD. J was trimmed by 6 bases and V by 8 bases; bases with no gene match: 12. Here the CDR3 DNA reads TGTGCCATCGGGGGAGGTGGACAGGGCCCCGAGCAGTACTTC. Residues: CAIGGGGQGPEQYF.

The V call is TRBV5-1, the J call TRBJ1-2, with D unresolved. Germline V gene sequence: CDR1 SGHRS, CDR2 YFSETQ. Trimming stripped 0 bases from V and 1 base from J, with 7 bases between. The CDR3 is made up of 14 amino acids. The CDR3: CASSLDGFNYGYTF. For the CDR3, the DNA is TGCGCCAGCAGCTTGGATGGATTTAACTATGGCTACACCTTC. The full variable domain, with the rest looked up from reference TRBV5-1 and TRBJ1-2, is KAGVTQTPRYLIKTRGQQVTLSCSPISGHRSVSWYQQTPGQGLQFLFEYFSETQRNKGNFPGRFSGRQFSNSRSEMNVSTLELGDSALYLCASSLDGFNYGYTFGSGTRLTVV.

The chain employs TRBV5-1 and TRBJ1-2; TRBD1 matches 7 bases. In germline, CDR1 is SGHRS, CDR2 YFSETQ. This CDR3 comprises 13 residues. Trimming at V came to 4 bases and at J to 8 bases, leaving 8 bases not matched to a gene. In DNA form, the CDR3 reads TGCGCCAGCAGCCCTCTGGACAGGCACGGCTACACCTTC. Translating it yields CASSPLDRHGYTF.

The J gene is TRBJ1-5, the V gene TRBV2; D remains unclear. This CDR3 spans 14 amino acids. The V and J ends lost 4 bases and 4 bases respectively, with 11 bases between them. The germline gives CDR1 SNHLY, CDR2 FYNNEI. Here the CDR3 reads CASSGSGGNQPQHF. Written as DNA, the CDR3 is TGTGCCAGCAGTGGGTCAGGAGGTAATCAGCCCCAGCATTTT.

The chain recombines TRBV6-1 with TRBJ2-7, with D perhaps TRBD1 (5 bases). V gave up 2 bases and J gave up 4 bases, with 12 bases separating them. The CDR3 is made up of 14 amino acids. The germline V gene encodes CDR1 MNHNS and CDR2 SASEGT. The CDR3 region is CASSETGIPYEQYF. The CDR3 DNA sequence: TGTGCCAGCAGTGAAACAGGTATTCCTTACGAGCAGTACTTC.

The table lists this clone with a few counts. This rearrangement joins TRBV11-3 to TRBJ1-1; tentatively, D is TRBD1 (6 bases). This CDR3 comprises 15 residues. V lost 4 bases, J lost 1 base, and 13 bases lay in between. Germline V gene sequence: CDR1 SGHNT, CDR2 YENEEA. The CDR3 here is CASSSRGGENTEAFF. The CDR3 DNA is TGTGCCAGCAGCTCCCGAGGGGGTGAGAACACTGAAGCTTTCTTT.

CDR3 sequence (DNA): TGTGCCACAGGAGGGGGCCCCTCTGGAAACACCATATATTTT. It codes for CATGGGPSGNTIYF. The chain carries TRBV7-7 and TRBJ1-3; the match to TRBD1 covers 7 bases. Trimming took 10 bases from V and 0 from J; bases not matched to a gene: 6. CDR3 length: 14 residues. The germline V gene encodes CDR1 SSHAT and CDR2 FNYEAQ (reference sequence). The whole variable domain, filled in from reference TRBV7-7 and TRBJ1-3, reads GAGVSQSPRYKVTKRGQDVTLRCDPISSHATLYWYQQALGQGPEFLTYFNYEAQPDKSGLPSDRFSAERPEGSISTLTIQRTEQRDSAMYRCATGGGPSGNTIYFGEGSWLTVV.

A few counts support this clone. The chain combines TRBV5-4 with TRBJ2-7; 10 positions match TRBD1. The germline V gene has CDR1 SGHNT and CDR2 YYREEE (reference sequence). This CDR3 has 16 amino acids. Unmatched junction bases numbered 6, after V lost 0 bases and J lost 3 bases. The CDR3 coding sequence is TGTGCCAGCAGCTTGGCTGACAGGGGGCGGTACTACGAGCAGTACTTC. Residues: CASSLADRGRYYEQYF.

CDR3 nucleotides: TGTGCCAGCAGTCGGACAGGGGTCACTGAAGCTTTCTTT. This gives the protein CASSRTGVTEAFF. The chain has TRBV6-1 and TRBJ1-1; TRBD1 aligns across 9 bases. CDR3 length: 13 residues. Germline V CDR1 and CDR2: MNHNS, SASEGT. After removal of 5 bases from V and 4 bases from J, the junction contained 2 bases not matched to a gene.

The gene calls are TRBV2 and TRBJ1-5; D call uncertain. Trimming left V 6 bases short and J 3 bases short, with 6 bases between. The CDR3 has 12 residues. The V gene's germline CDR1 is SNHLY and CDR2 FYNNEI. CDR3 nucleotides: TGTGCCAGCAGCCCCCCCAATCAGCCCCAGCATTTT. It translates to CASSPPNQPQHF.

V usage is TRBV5-4 and J usage is TRBJ2-1, with 7 bases fitting TRBD1. Trimming removed 4 bases from V and 5 bases from J; junction bases left unmatched: 18. Germline V lookup: CDR1 SGHNT, CDR2 YYREEE (reference sequence). The CDR3 length is 18 residues. CDR3 amino acids: CASSKNPGTDAYHNEQFF. As DNA, the CDR3 is TGTGCCAGCAGCAAGAATCCCGGGACAGACGCCTATCACAATGAGCAGTTCTTC.

The J gene is TRBJ2-2, the V gene TRBV18; no clear D gene. Germline CDR1 KGHSH, CDR2 LQKENI. The length of the CDR3 is 16 residues. Trimming pared 0 bases from V and 7 bases from J, leaving 15 bases between. The CDR3 here is CASSPPRARAYGELFF. In DNA form, the CDR3 reads TGTGCCAGCTCACCACCGAGAGCCCGGGCGTACGGGGAGCTGTTTTTT.

This chain connects TRBV7-2 to TRBJ2-5, with TRBD2 matching 11 bases. Germline CDR1 SGHTA, CDR2 FQGNSA. This CDR3 spans 16 amino acids. The ends lost 5 bases at V and 2 bases at J; junction bases unmatched: 7. The CDR3 nucleotides are TGTGCCAGCAGCCCAACCGGGACTAGCGGACAAGAGACCCAGTACTTC. Translation: CASSPTGTSGQETQYF.

The chain employs TRBV11-3 and TRBJ2-1, with D perhaps matching TRBD2 (6 bases). Germline-derived CDR1 and CDR2 are SGHNT and YENEEA. CDR3 length equals 15 residues. The V end lost 5 bases, the J end lost 7 bases, and 18 bases lay between the germline ends. The CDR3 nucleotides are TGTGCCAGCAGCCTGACTAGTCATTCGGCGAATGAGCAGTTCTTC. Translation: CASSLTSHSANEQFF. Looking up the rest from reference TRBV11-3 and TRBJ2-1 gives the full variable domain: EAGVVQSPRYKIIEKKQPVAFWCNPISGHNTLYWYLQNLGQGPELLIRYENEEAVDDSQLPKDRFSAERLKGVDSTLKIQPAELGDSAVYLCASSLTSHSANEQFFGPGTRLTVL.

V is TRBV6-1 and J is TRBJ2-5; weak D call: TRBD1 (7 bases). The germline V and J ends were trimmed by 0 bases and 7 bases, with 15 bases remaining between them. Per the germline V gene, CDR1 is MNHNS and CDR2 is SASEGT. The length of the CDR3 is 15 residues. The CDR3 DNA sequence: TGTGCCAGCAGTGAAGCTGCGGGACAGATGAGGACCCAGTACTTC. Protein product: CASSEAAGQMRTQYF.

The chain joins TRBV7-9 to TRBJ1-1, with a weak D call TRBD1 (5 bases). Germline V lookup: CDR1 SEHNR, CDR2 FQNEAQ (reference sequence). The CDR3 covers 13 residues. Trimming took 1 base from V and 6 from J, leaving 9 bases between them. As DNA, the CDR3 is TGTGCCAGCAGCTTAGGGGACGGTGCTGAAGCTTTCTTT. Protein: CASSLGDGAEAFF.

The rearrangement uses TRBV7-8 and TRBJ1-5; the D gene is possibly TRBD1 (5 bases). V was clipped by 3 bases and J by 4 bases, with 16 bases between them. The CDR3 has 16 residues. CDR1 is SGHVS, CDR2 FQNEAQ, per germline. CDR3 sequence reads: CASSFGGDLRNQPQHF. In DNA, the CDR3 is TGTGCCAGCAGCTTCGGAGGGGATTTGAGGAATCAGCCCCAGCATTTT.

This chain links TRBV6-1 with TRBJ1-2; tentatively, D is TRBD1 (6 bases). This CDR3 has 17 amino acids. Germline values: CDR1 MNHNS, CDR2 SASEGT. Trimming pared 1 base from V and 5 bases from J, leaving 20 bases between. The CDR3 coding sequence is TGTGCCAGCAGTGAAGGAGGAGGGGGGGCCCCTCGGTATGGCTACACCTTC. Protein: CASSEGGGGAPRYGYTF.

This clone was detected only a few times. The chain has TRBV7-9 and TRBJ1-2; TRBD1 matches 8 bases. This CDR3 has 13 amino acids. Trimming cost V 6 bases and J 4 bases; bases outside gene matches: 4. CDR1 is SEHNR and CDR2 is FQNEAQ in the germline V gene (reference sequence). The CDR3 region is CASSRRGLYGYTF. CDR3 in DNA: TGTGCCAGCAGTCGCAGGGGGCTCTATGGCTACACCTTC.